Shown below are 21 T cell receptor beta chains from a single sample sequenced in a study of cytomegalovirus exposure and HLA in healthy donors. TCRdb's table, derived via immunoSEQ multiplex PCR, lists solely in-frame clones and lacks some. The sample yields 250,000 to 350,000 clones, about nine tenths seen once. Specimen: PBMCs. Every receptor here comes from a woman aged 25 to 45 in good health and CMV-seropositive.

The chain has TRBV20-1 and TRBJ2-7; D is uncertain. Trimming removed 6 bases at V and 6 bases at J, with 12 bases between. The CDR3 runs 11 residues. Germline values: CDR1 DFQATT, CDR2 SNEGSKA (reference sequence). The CDR3 sequence is CSAYLVPEQYF. CDR3 nucleotides: TGCAGTGCGTACCTAGTCCCCGAGCAGTACTTC.

V and J are TRBV28 and TRBJ2-7, with D possibly being TRBD2 (6 bases). Trimming removed 6 bases from V and 5 bases from J, with 17 bases in between. The CDR3 contains 14 residues. Germline V gene data show CDR1 as MDHEN and CDR2 as SYDVKM. CDR3 nucleotides: TGTGCCAGCAGCCCTCCGCGGGGCTGGGACGAGCAGTACTTC. Its translation: CASSPPRGWDEQYF.

This clone was found once. The genes are TRBV5-6 and TRBJ2-7, with a possible D match to TRBD1 (6 bases). The V end was cut by 2 bases, the J end by 3 bases, with 15 bases between. This CDR3 is built from 15 residues. Looked up from germline, CDR1 is SGHDT and CDR2 is YYEEEE. The chain's CDR3 is CASSLPGQGVYEQYF. In DNA form, the CDR3 reads TGTGCCAGCAGCTTACCGGGACAAGGAGTCTACGAGCAGTACTTC.

The V and J genes are TRBV19 and TRBJ2-3; 12 bases match TRBD1. Trimming at V came to 7 bases and at J to 0 bases, leaving 5 bases not matched to a gene. This CDR3 comprises 16 residues. Per germline, CDR1 LNHDA and CDR2 SQIVND (reference sequence). DNA for the CDR3: TGTGCCAGTAAGGGACAGGGGGCCTCTAGCACAGATACGCAGTATTTT. It is translated as CASKGQGASSTDTQYF.

The genes are TRBV6-5 and TRBJ1-4, with 7 nucleotides matching TRBD1. Unmatched junction bases numbered 6, after V lost 5 bases and J lost 6 bases. Per germline, CDR1 MNHEY and CDR2 SVGAGI. This CDR3 region has 14 residues. In DNA, the CDR3 is TGTGCCAGCAGTCCGACAGGGCTGGATGAAAAACTGTTTTTT. Translation gives CASSPTGLDEKLFF.

The gene calls are TRBV5-1 and TRBJ2-7; tentative D call: TRBD1 (5 bases). V was shortened by 4 bases and J by 1 base, with 12 bases between the two germline ends. CDR1 SGHRS and CDR2 YFSETQ come from the germline V gene. This CDR3 region has 14 residues. The CDR3 region has the DNA TGCGCCAGCAGCGCAAGCAGGGAATCCTACGAGCAGTACTTC. Translation: CASSASRESYEQYF.

The V call is TRBV13, the J call TRBJ2-7, with no clear D. Trimming took 0 bases from V and 6 from J, leaving 9 bases between them. This CDR3 has 13 residues. Germline values: CDR1 PRHDT, CDR2 FYEKMQ (reference sequence). Here the CDR3 reads CASSLGRLGEQYF. Here the CDR3 DNA reads TGTGCCAGCAGCTTAGGGAGGCTGGGCGAGCAGTACTTC.

Turning to this clone: Other DNA sequences in the sample encode the same CDR3. The chain employs TRBV6-1 and TRBJ1-4; D call uncertain. The CDR3 spans 13 residues. Trimming cost V 8 bases and J 0 bases, with 7 bases left between them. Germline loops: CDR1 MNHNS, CDR2 SASEGT. In nucleotides, the CDR3 is TGTGCCAGCCGTCAGGCAACTAATGAAAAACTGTTTTTT. This sequence encodes CASRQATNEKLFF.

The chain employs TRBV15 and TRBJ2-7; D remains ambiguous. The CDR3 totals 14 residues. The germline CDR1 and CDR2 sequences are LNHNV and YYDKDF (reference sequence). Deletions cut 0 bases from V and 4 bases from J, with 10 bases between. CDR3 in amino acids: CATSRDIRRYEQYF. Here the CDR3 DNA reads TGTGCCACCAGCAGAGATATTCGGAGATACGAGCAGTACTTC.

This sequence joins TRBV2 and TRBJ1-1, with a tentative D call TRBD1 (6 bases). The CDR3 has 13 residues. V was clipped by 5 bases and J by 5 bases, with 12 bases between them. Germline values: CDR1 SNHLY, CDR2 FYNNEI. CDR3 nucleotide sequence: TGTGCCAGCAGTTATGGGACATTTACTGAAGCTTTCTTT. Translating gives CASSYGTFTEAFF.

The chain joins TRBV7-3 to TRBJ2-2, with 9 positions matching TRBD1. V was clipped by 3 bases and J by 6 bases; unmatched bases: 2. The CDR3 has 14 residues. In germline, CDR1 is SGHTA, CDR2 FQGTGA. The DNA of the CDR3 is TGTGCCAGCAGCTTCGACAGGGGGTCCGGGGAGCTGTTTTTT. As protein: CASSFDRGSGELFF.

This clone has at least ten counts. The rearrangement uses TRBV6-1 and TRBJ1-2; tentative D call: TRBD1 (5 bases). The V gene lost 2 bases and the J gene lost 8 bases, with 15 bases spanning the gap. Germline CDR1 and CDR2: MNHNS and SASEGT. This CDR3 is built from 14 residues. Here the CDR3 reads CASSEPSDSGGYTF. The CDR3 bases are TGTGCCAGCAGTGAACCTTCCGACAGTGGCGGCTACACCTTC.

The rearrangement joins TRBV9 to TRBJ2-3; weak D call: TRBD1 (6 bases). The germline CDR1 and CDR2 sequences are SGDLS and YYNGEE. The CDR3 contains 15 residues. Trimming removed 4 bases from V and 0 bases from J, with 12 bases in between. Here the CDR3 reads CASSPRTVSTDTQYF. DNA for the CDR3: TGTGCCAGCAGCCCGCGGACAGTAAGCACAGATACGCAGTATTTT.

The V and J genes are TRBV27 and TRBJ2-2, with TRBD1 matching 8 bases. J lost 1 base, V lost 4 bases, and 2 bases had no gene match. The CDR3 runs to 15 residues. Germline V CDR1 and CDR2: MNHEY, SMNVEV (reference sequence). This chain's CDR3 is CASSSGTGNTGELFF. The CDR3 DNA is TGTGCCAGCAGTTCCGGGACAGGGAACACCGGGGAGCTGTTTTTT.

CDR3 DNA sequence: TGTGCCAGCAAGGAAAATGGACTAGCGTACCAAGAGACCCAGTACTTC. Amino acids: CASKENGLAYQETQYF. The chain recombines TRBV2 with TRBJ2-5; 9 positions agree with TRBD2. Looked up from germline, CDR1 is SNHLY and CDR2 is FYNNEI. The V gene end was trimmed by 7 bases and the J gene end by 0 bases; junction bases not matched to a gene: 9. This CDR3 has 16 residues.

This chain links TRBV7-4 with TRBJ1-2; TRBD1 aligns across 9 bases. CDR1 is SGHVT, CDR2 SQSDAQ, per germline. J was trimmed by 8 bases and V by 5 bases; bases with no gene match: 12. There are 15 residues in the CDR3. The CDR3 loop is CASSVRDREGMGYTF. For the CDR3, the DNA is TGTGCCAGCAGCGTCCGGGACAGGGAAGGTATGGGCTACACCTTC. The variable domain in full, with the rest retrieved from reference TRBV7-4 and TRBJ1-2, is GAGVSQSPRYKVAKRGRDVALRCDSISGHVTLYWYRQTLGQGSEVLTYSQSDAQRDKSGRPSGRFSAERPERSVSTLKIQRTEQGDSAVYLCASSVRDREGMGYTFGSGTRLTVV.

The chain recombines TRBV27 with TRBJ1-1; a possible D gene is TRBD1 (5 bases). Trimming removed 4 bases from V and 0 bases from J, with 9 bases in between. Germline loops: CDR1 MNHEY, CDR2 SMNVEV (reference sequence). The CDR3 totals 14 residues. The CDR3 bases are TGTGCCAGCAGTTCTGGACACTTGAACACTGAAGCTTTCTTT. Translation gives CASSSGHLNTEAFF.

The chain employs TRBV7-6 and TRBJ2-7, with no clear D. The CDR3 contains 16 residues. V was cut by 1 base and J by 4 bases, with 17 bases left in between. The V gene's germline CDR1 is SGHVS and CDR2 FNYEAQ. CDR3 amino acids: CASSLVAAGEGYEQYF. DNA for the CDR3: TGTGCCAGCAGCTTAGTCGCGGCAGGAGAAGGATACGAGCAGTACTTC.

The J gene is TRBJ2-2, the V gene TRBV6-4; 13 nucleotides match TRBD2. Germline values: CDR1 MRHNA, CDR2 SNTAGT. The CDR3 runs 17 residues. V lost 5 bases and J lost 0; bases outside the gene matches: 3. The CDR3 nucleotides read TGTGCCAGCAGTAGGACTAGCGGGGGAGCGAACACCGGGGAGCTGTTTTTT. It translates to CASSRTSGGANTGELFF.

This rearrangement joins TRBV28 to TRBJ2-5; TRBD2 matches 9 bases. The CDR3 totals 19 residues. Germline-derived CDR1 and CDR2 are MDHEN and SYDVKM. Trimming cost V 2 bases and J 2 bases; bases outside gene matches: 15. The CDR3 loop reads CASSLPRAGLAELQETQYF. The CDR3 bases are TGTGCCAGCAGTTTACCCCGCGCGGGACTAGCAGAGCTTCAAGAGACCCAGTACTTC.

The chain is built from TRBV5-1 and TRBJ1-1; D is ambiguous. This CDR3 comprises 14 residues. Trimming left V 4 bases short and J 8 bases short, with 18 bases between. Germline loops: CDR1 SGHRS, CDR2 YFSETQ. This CDR3 reads CASSPELGSGEAFF. The CDR3, as DNA: TGCGCCAGCAGCCCGGAATTGGGGTCGGGCGAAGCTTTCTTT.